This T cell receptor (beta chain) was sequenced in a study of blood T cell repertoires in COVID-19. The CDR3 has 17 residues. Germline V gives CDR1 MNHNY, CDR2 SVGAGI (reference sequence). V lost 8 bases and J lost 5; bases outside the gene matches: 16. Only in-frame clones appear in the TCRdb table, and some are missing; sequencing was by immunoSEQ multiplex PCR. Among tens of thousands of clones listed, almost 85% were seen once. The sequenced material came from peripheral blood. This rearrangement joins TRBV6-6 to TRBJ2-2; 8 bases are a match to TRBD2. The TCR sequence derives from a human donor in a cohort sampled during active COVID-19. For the CDR3, the DNA is TGTGCCAGCTGTCGGGAAAGCGCGGGGGGAGGGACCGGGGAGCTGTTTTTT. Translation gives CASCRESAGGGTGELFF.